The clone carrying this TCR beta chain was detected ten times or more. The CDR3 contains 17 residues. The J segment lost 0 bases and the V segment lost 4 bases, leaving 8 bases of the junction unmatched. Germline assignment: CDR1 SEHNR and CDR2 FQNEAQ (reference sequence). This entry is derived from a study of response to subunit inactivated influenza vaccine. TCRdb ran MiXCR on the RT-PCR reads and lists one entry per CDR3 protein. The sample carries some 600,000 distinct CDR3 sequences, approximately 15% recorded once. Source: PBMCs from blood, taken about 14 days before vaccination. V and J are TRBV7-9 and TRBJ1-3; 8 bases are a match to TRBD1. This TCR was recovered from a man in his forties or fifties who received an inactivated influenza vaccine. The CDR3 loop reads CASSSGQGPISGNTIYF. The CDR3 DNA sequence: TGTGCCAGCAGCTCCGGACAGGGTCCAATCTCTGGAAACACCATATATTTT. Combining the CDR3 with reference TRBV7-9 and TRBJ1-3 gives the whole variable domain DTGVSQNPRHKITKRGQNVTFRCDPISEHNRLYWYRQTLGQGPEFLTYFQNEAQLEKSRLLSDRFSAERPKGSFSTLEIQRTEQGDSAMYLCASSSGQGPISGNTIYFGEGSWLTVV.